A selection of T cell receptor beta chains follows, all from one sample in a study of blood T cell repertoires in COVID-19. Here immunoSEQ multiplex PCR was the method, and the copy in TCRdb shows in-frame clones only, minus some. In the table there are around 150,000 clones, approximately 81% of which are singletons. The sample comprised peripheral blood. Receptors originate from a human donor with acute or convalescent COVID-19. The donor label of this sample is uncertain. CDR3s include the opening cysteine and the closing phenylalanine or tryptophan. Fields, in order: J gene, clone size, D gene, V gene, CDR3 DNA, CDR3 protein. The D gene is left open where the match is weak. Expanded clones get a size class; other rows say once, few or many, or leave the size out.

>TRBJ1-1|once|-|TRBV6-1
TGTGCCAGCAGTGAATTGGGCCGAACTGAAGCTTTCTTT
CASSELGRTEAFF
>TRBJ2-3|-|TRBD2|TRBV18
TGTGCCAGCTCACCGGGGACTAGCGGGGGGAGCACAGATACGCAGTATTTT
CASSPGTSGGSTDTQYF
>TRBJ2-4|once|-|TRBV6-2/TRBV6-3
TGTGCCAGCAGTTACAGACGGGGGGCGAGGGACATTCAGTACTTC
CASSYRRGARDIQYF
>TRBJ1-6|-|-|TRBV5-1
TGCGCCAGCAGCTTGGATCTCCAGGGCAATTCACCCCTCCACTTT
CASSLDLQGNSPLHF
>TRBJ1-5|-|-|TRBV2
TGTGCCAGCGCGGGGGATCAGCCCCAGCATTTT
CASAGDQPQHF
>TRBJ1-6|-|TRBD1|TRBV7-2
TGTGCCAGCAGAGGACAGGGCTATAATTCACCCCTCCACTTT
CASRGQGYNSPLHF
>TRBJ1-4|-|-|TRBV30
TGTGCCTGGAGTCCCGGGTCGACAGATAATGAAAAACTGTTTTTT
CAWSPGSTDNEKLFF
>TRBJ2-1|-|-|TRBV2
TGTGCCACTATTGAAAAACAGGGCAATGAGCAGTTCTTC
CATIEKQGNEQFF
>TRBJ1-1|-|TRBD1|TRBV18
TGTGCCAGCTCACCCCCACACGGACAGGTGAACACTGAAGCTTTCTTT
CASSPPHGQVNTEAFF
>TRBJ2-5|-|TRBD1|TRBV7-6
TGTGCCAGCAGCTCCTCCGGGACAGGGGGAGAGACCCAGTACTTC
CASSSSGTGGETQYF
>TRBJ2-5|once|-|TRBV7-9
TGTGCCAGCAGCCGGGCCCCAGGGGGGATCTCGAGGACCCAGTACTTC
CASSRAPGGISRTQYF
>TRBJ1-3|once|TRBD1|TRBV7-2
TGTGCCAGCAGCCCGCAGGGGGGTGGAAACACCATATATTTT
CASSPQGGGNTIYF
>TRBJ2-7|-|TRBD1|TRBV5-5
TGTGCCAGCAGCTTGGTTTGGACAGGCTCCTACGAGCAGTACTTC
CASSLVWTGSYEQYF
>TRBJ1-6|-|-|TRBV6-6
TGTGCCAGCAGTTCCATACAGGTCAATTCACCCCTCCACTTT
CASSSIQVNSPLHF
>TRBJ2-1|once|-|TRBV5-4
TGTGCCAGCAGCTTGGCCGCGCGCCCGGGTCATGAGCAGTTCTTC
CASSLAARPGHEQFF
>TRBJ2-1|-|TRBD1|TRBV27
TGTGCCAGCAGTTTGGGACAGGGCATGGTCAATGAGCAGTTCTTC
CASSLGQGMVNEQFF
>TRBJ2-1|few|TRBD1|TRBV11-3
TGTGCCAGCAGCCTCACAGGGGCTGGTAGTGAGCAGTTCTTC
CASSLTGAGSEQFF
>TRBJ2-1|-|TRBD2|TRBV6-4
TGTGCCAGCAGTGACGAAGGACTAGCGGGGGGGCCCAGTGAGCAGTTCTTC
CASSDEGLAGGPSEQFF
>TRBJ1-5|-|-|TRBV7-2
TGTGCCAGCAGCATAGCGGGGGGGCAGGCTCAGCCCCAGCATTTT
CASSIAGGQAQPQHF
>TRBJ2-7|-|-|TRBV28
TGTGCCAGCAGTATCCATTGGAGCCAGTACTTC
CASSIHWSQYF
>TRBJ2-3|-|TRBD1|TRBV6-1
TGTGCCAGCGGGAAGCAATTAACAGGGGCAGATACGCAGTATTTT
CASGKQLTGADTQYF
>TRBJ2-2|-|TRBD1|TRBV19
TGTGCCAGTAAGGGACAGGGAGACACCGGGGAGCTGTTTTTT
CASKGQGDTGELFF
>TRBJ1-1|-|-|TRBV6-5
TGTGCCAGCAGCGCCTTATGGACAGAGAACACTGAAGCTTTCTTT
CASSALWTENTEAFF
>TRBJ1-1|-|TRBD1|TRBV5-6
TGTGCCAGCAGACCGACAGGGGTGAACACTGAAGCTTTCTTT
CASRPTGVNTEAFF
>TRBJ1-2|-|TRBD1|TRBV9
TGTGCCAGCAGCGTCGACAGGGGAGGTGGCTACACCTTC
CASSVDRGGGYTF
>TRBJ2-5|-|-|TRBV7-2
TGTGCCAGCAGGACTAGTTTTCAAGAGACCCAGTACTTC
CASRTSFQETQYF
>TRBJ1-4|-|-|TRBV19
TGTGCCAGTAGACGGCCAGGCCTCCATAATGAAAAACTGTTTTTT
CASRRPGLHNEKLFF
>TRBJ2-1|-|TRBD1|TRBV5-4
TGTGCCAGCAGTAGCAGGACAGGGTCCTACAATGAGCAGTTCTTC
CASSSRTGSYNEQFF